The clone carrying this T cell receptor beta chain occurred a few times. Its target is unknown. These data originate in a study of cytomegalovirus exposure and HLA in healthy donors. Study-wide background: Early released data had tens of millions of unique TCRs, all coming from HLA-typed donors. The Caucasian-associated ancestry cluster contained approximately 81% of the roughly 400 genotyped donors.

General study points: There were three CMV-associated chains whose specificity for CMV antigens was confirmed in vitro.

CDR3 size: 17 residues. Trimming took 5 bases from V and 1 from J; bases not matched to a gene: 9. Germline V gene sequence: CDR1 SGHTA, CDR2 FQGTGA. Use of 60 Vbeta and 13 Jbeta primers characterized the PCR. Using immunoSEQ multiplex PCR, the repertoire was profiled, and TCRdb retains in-frame clones only, with some absent. Of under 55,000 clones in the sample, approximately 77% were seen once. The V gene is TRBV7-3, the J gene TRBJ2-1; 9 bases line up with TRBD1. Material for sequencing was PBMCs. The sequence was obtained from a woman aged 45-65 years in good health and CMV-seronegative. This chain's CDR3 is CASSLGTGLLSYNEQFF. CDR3 bases: TGTGCCAGCAGCCTCGGGACAGGGCTTCTATCCTACAATGAGCAGTTCTTC.